What follows is one TCR beta chain and its context. The target of this receptor is not known. No base qualities exist here, and no much larger clone lies one base off it. CD3+ T cells were initially rested overnight at 2.5 million to 3 million cells/mL in RPMI 1640 lacking fetal bovine serum. MACS immunomagnetic beads were used, per the manufacturer's instructions, to isolate CD3+ T cells from PBMCs. This record comes from a study of T cell repertoires and leukemia-associated antigens (dated by TCRdb to 2018 to 2020). Some background on the complete study: Around 16 million effective reads were obtained overall, with each sample giving about 5.1 to 6.6 million read pairs and roughly 3 to 5.0 million effective reads. Using in vitro peptide stimulation of healthy T cells, the study set out to figure out what antigen is recognized by a TCR Vbeta21 clone that had previously been found in CML patients. Broader findings and caveats from the paper: The antigen specificity and function of the expanded clones were not directly tested and needed further investigation. Across the four groups, there were no significant differences in the numbers of Vbeta genes (approximately 60), Jbeta genes (approximately 15), VDJ rearrangements, or unique CDR3s.

Total RNA was extracted from the cultured T cells with TRIzol reagent. TCRbeta libraries were amplified from RNA by 5' rapid amplification of cDNA ends (5'RACE). Before sequencing, library concentration and integrity were assessed using Qubit, an Agilent instrument, and quantitative PCR. Qualified libraries were sequenced on Illumina HiSeq or MiSeq by a commercial service provider. In the source study's methods: TCR sequences in each sample were identified using MiXCR version 1.8.2. Qualified clones required a CDR3 longer than four amino acids, an in-frame nucleotide length, and no stop codon. A read counted as effective if the read contained the complete CDR3 structure. Expanded clones were validated by RT-PCR with 24 Vbeta primers, GeneScan spectratyping, and Sanger sequencing. The raw public data were reprocessed by TCRdb itself: fastp quality trimming at Q25, MiXCR clonotype calling, in-frame beta chains only. Each record represents a unique CDR3 protein, reported with the most common genes and DNA among its rows. What appears here as the V and J calls and clone size reflects TCRdb's work, not the paper's. The sample table lists about 12,000 distinct CDR3 sequences, about 41% of them with a count of one. The ten largest clones add up to 30% to 40% of the sample.

Based on the germline V gene, the CDR1 and CDR2 sequences are SGHRS and YFSETQ. The germline ends are 10 bases apart after V is trimmed by 4 bases and J by 2 bases. Measured from the cysteine to the phenylalanine, the CDR3 is 13 residues long. The kept DNA is CDR3 alone, 39 bases in frame from the first base. Recombination connected TRBV5-1 to TRBJ2-7, with the identity of the D gene unclear. The sample taken for sequencing was CD3+ T cells sorted from blood and cultured. This TCR derives from a female donor in good health. The CDR3 has the sequence CASSAGRTYEQYF. The nucleotide sequence is given as TGCGCCAGCAGCGCCGGGCGCACCTACGAGCAGTACTTC.